This T cell receptor (beta chain) came from a study of spatial heterogeneity in lung cancer. The CDR3 extends over 14 amino acids. V dropped 4 bases and J dropped 5 bases, with 14 bases sitting between them. Points from the study as a whole: For expanded intratumoral alpha and beta TCRs, counts tracked tumor mutation counts.

Time point meaning: sample taken at primary tumor resection. The cohort: some 70 early-stage, untreated non-small cell lung cancer patients. This clonotype appeared many times. What it binds is unknown. TCRdb passed the 5' RACE reads through MiXCR, listing each CDR3 protein once. The sample consists of about 13,000 distinct CDR3 sequences, around 6.3% of them appearing once. The specimen was lung tumor tissue, collected at surgery. This chain uses TRBV12-3 or TRBV12-4 with TRBJ1-1; D gene ambiguous. The TCR sequence derives from a female donor with early-stage non-small cell lung cancer. The DNA of the CDR3 is TGTGCCAGCAGTTCAACCGGGAGGCGGACTGAAGCTTTCTTT. It specifies CASSSTGRRTEAFF.